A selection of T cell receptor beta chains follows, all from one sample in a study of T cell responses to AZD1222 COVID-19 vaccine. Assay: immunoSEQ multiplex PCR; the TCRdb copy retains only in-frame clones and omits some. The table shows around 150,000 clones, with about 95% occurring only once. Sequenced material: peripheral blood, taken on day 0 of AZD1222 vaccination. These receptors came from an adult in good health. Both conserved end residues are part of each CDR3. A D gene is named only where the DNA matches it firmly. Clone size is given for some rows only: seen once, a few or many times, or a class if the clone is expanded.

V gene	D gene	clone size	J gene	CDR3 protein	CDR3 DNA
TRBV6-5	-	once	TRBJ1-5	CASREDSSVSHF	TGTGCCAGCAGAGAGGACAGCTCGGTATCGCATTTT
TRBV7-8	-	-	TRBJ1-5	CASSLGYGQPQHF	TGTGCCAGCAGCTTAGGTTACGGACAGCCCCAGCATTTT
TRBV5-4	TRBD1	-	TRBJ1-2	CASRSGQAVYGYTF	TGTGCCAGCAGGTCCGGACAGGCGGTATATGGCTACACCTTC
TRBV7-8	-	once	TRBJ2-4	CASSLNPLGVAKNIQYF	TGTGCCAGCAGCTTAAATCCGCTAGGGGTAGCCAAAAACATTCAGTACTTC
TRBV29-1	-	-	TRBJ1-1	CSVSGTLNTEAFF	TGCAGCGTTAGCGGGACACTGAACACTGAAGCTTTCTTT
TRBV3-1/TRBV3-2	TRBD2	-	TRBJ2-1	CASSLISGRASNEQFF	TGTGCCAGCAGCCTCATTAGCGGGAGGGCCTCCAATGAGCAGTTCTTC
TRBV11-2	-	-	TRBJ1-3	CASSGQDHSGNTIYF	TGTGCCAGCAGCGGGCAGGACCACTCTGGAAACACCATATATTTT
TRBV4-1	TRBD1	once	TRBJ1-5	CASSQGDRINQPQHF	TGCGCCAGCAGCCAAGGGGACAGGATAAATCAGCCCCAGCATTTT
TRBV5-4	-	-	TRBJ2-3	CASSSGWDTQYF	TGTGCCAGCAGTTCTGGATGGGATACGCAGTATTTT
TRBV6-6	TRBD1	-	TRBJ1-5	CATNRDRRQPQHF	TGTGCCACCAACCGGGACAGACGACAGCCCCAGCATTTT
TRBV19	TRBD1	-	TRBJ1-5	CASSLALSGQVGSNQPQHF	TGTGCCAGTAGTCTCGCCCTCTCTGGACAGGTAGGGAGCAATCAGCCCCAGCATTTT
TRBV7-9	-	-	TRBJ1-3	CASSFSHTIYF	TGTGCCAGCAGCTTCTCCCACACCATATATTTT
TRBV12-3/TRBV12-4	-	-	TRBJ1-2	CASNSLGRGYTF	TGTGCCAGCAACAGTCTGGGCCGCGGCTACACCTTC
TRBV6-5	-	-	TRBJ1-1	CASRSSGFTEAFF	TGTGCCAGCAGGTCATCGGGGTTCACTGAAGCTTTCTTT
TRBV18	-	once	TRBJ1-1	CASSPPGPRGTEAFF	TGTGCCAGCTCACCACCGGGCCCCCGAGGGACTGAAGCTTTCTTT
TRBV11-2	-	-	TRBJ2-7	CASSLAISWRRGGEQYF	TGTGCCAGCAGCTTAGCTATCTCGTGGCGGAGGGGGGGTGAGCAGTACTTC
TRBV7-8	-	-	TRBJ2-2	CASSIGDSGANTGELFF	TGTGCCAGCAGCATAGGAGACAGCGGAGCCAACACCGGGGAGCTGTTTTTT
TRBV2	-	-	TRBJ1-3	CASSRRGTGNTIYF	TGTGCCAGCAGTCGTCGGGGGACTGGAAACACCATATATTTT
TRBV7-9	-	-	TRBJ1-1	CASSLLGGVNTEAFF	TGTGCCAGCAGCTTATTAGGGGGAGTTAACACTGAAGCTTTCTTT
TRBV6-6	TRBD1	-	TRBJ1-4	CASSYPGTGKEKLFF	TGTGCCAGCAGTTATCCCGGGACAGGAAAGGAGAAACTGTTTTTT
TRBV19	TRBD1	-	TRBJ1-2	CASSTTRQGTNTF	TGTGCCAGTAGTACCACCCGACAGGGGACAAACACCTTC
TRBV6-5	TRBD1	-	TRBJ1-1	CASSFDRVGEAFF	TGTGCCAGCAGTTTTGACAGGGTTGGCGAAGCTTTCTTT
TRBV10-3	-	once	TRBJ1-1	CAISEPPVLNTEAFF	TGTGCCATCAGTGAGCCCCCAGTTCTGAACACTGAAGCTTTCTTT
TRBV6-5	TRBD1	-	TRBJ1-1	CASSSSGTGAVGGAFF	TGTGCCAGCAGTTCGTCCGGGACAGGGGCTGTGGGGGGAGCTTTCTTT
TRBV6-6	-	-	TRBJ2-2	CASNLVADTGELFF	TGTGCCAGCAACCTCGTAGCAGACACCGGGGAGCTGTTTTTT
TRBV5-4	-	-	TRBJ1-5	CASSYIGRGSNQPQHF	TGTGCCAGCAGCTATATCGGCAGGGGTAGCAATCAGCCCCAGCATTTT
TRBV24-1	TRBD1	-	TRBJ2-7	CATSAGDSSYEQYF	TGTGCCACCAGTGCTGGGGACAGCTCCTACGAGCAGTACTTC
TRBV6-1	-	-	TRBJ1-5	CASSEIDYLGVRGPSKPQHF	TGTGCCAGCAGTGAAATTGATTATCTGGGTGTCAGGGGACCAAGTAAGCCCCAGCATTTT
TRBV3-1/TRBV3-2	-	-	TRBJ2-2	CASQQGHTGELFF	TGTGCCAGTCAACAGGGTCACACCGGGGAGCTGTTTTTT
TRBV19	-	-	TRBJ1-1	CASSLIDGGNTEAFF	TGTGCCAGTAGTCTTATAGACGGGGGAAACACTGAAGCTTTCTTT
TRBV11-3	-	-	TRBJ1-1	CASSPRFGEAFF	TGTGCCAGCAGCCCCAGGTTCGGTGAAGCTTTCTTT
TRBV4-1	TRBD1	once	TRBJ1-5	CASSQERQGGQPQHF	TGCGCCAGCAGCCAAGAAAGGCAGGGGGGACAGCCCCAGCATTTT
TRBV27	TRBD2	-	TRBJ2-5	CASSTAPLAGVQYF	TGTGCCAGCAGTACTGCGCCACTAGCGGGAGTGCAGTACTTC
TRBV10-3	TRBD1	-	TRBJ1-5	CAIRGTGDSNQPQHF	TGTGCCATCAGGGGCACAGGGGATAGCAATCAGCCCCAGCATTTT
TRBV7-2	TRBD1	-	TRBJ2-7	CASSPRGGSLSYEQYF	TGTGCCAGCAGCCCCAGAGGGGGCTCTCTCTCCTACGAGCAGTACTTC
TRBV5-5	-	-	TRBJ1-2	CASSPRPNYGYTF	TGTGCCAGCAGCCCGAGGCCCAACTATGGCTACACCTTC
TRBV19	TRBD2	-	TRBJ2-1	CASSLGLADYNEQFF	TGTGCCAGTAGTCTGGGACTAGCAGACTACAATGAGCAGTTCTTC
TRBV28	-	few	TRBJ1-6	CASSLSGVGFSPLHF	TGTGCCAGCAGTTTATCAGGGGTGGGATTTTCACCCCTCCACTTT
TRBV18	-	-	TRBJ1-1	CASSPSLDTEAFF	TGTGCCAGCTCACCATCACTCGACACTGAAGCTTTCTTT
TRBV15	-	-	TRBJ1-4	CASGDSRWNEKLFF	TGTGCCTCCGGGGATTCTAGGTGGAATGAAAAACTGTTTTTT
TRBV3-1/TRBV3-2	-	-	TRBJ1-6	CASSQPGWNSPLHF	TGTGCCAGCAGCCAGCCCGGGTGGAATTCACCCCTCCACTTT
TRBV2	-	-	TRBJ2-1	CASSEDKASYNEQFF	TGTGCCAGCAGTGAGGATAAAGCCTCCTACAATGAGCAGTTCTTC
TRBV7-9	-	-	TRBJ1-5	CASSPPGRSNQPQHF	TGTGCCAGCAGCCCCCCGGGCCGCAGCAATCAGCCCCAGCATTTT
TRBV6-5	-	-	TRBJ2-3	CASSSYAAPDTQYF	TGTGCCAGCAGTTCCTACGCGGCCCCAGATACGCAGTATTTT
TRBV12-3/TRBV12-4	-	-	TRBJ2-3	CASSLAVDATQYF	TGTGCCAGCAGTTTAGCGGTAGACGCTACGCAGTATTTT
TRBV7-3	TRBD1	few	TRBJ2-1	CASSLGTGVNNEQFF	TGTGCCAGCAGCTTAGGGACAGGGGTAAACAATGAGCAGTTCTTC
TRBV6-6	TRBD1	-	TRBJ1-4	CASSYSNRGEKLFF	TGTGCCAGCAGTTACTCGAACAGGGGCGAAAAACTGTTTTTT
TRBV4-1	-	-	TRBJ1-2	CASSQGAYGYTF	TGCGCCAGCAGCCAAGGTGCCTATGGCTACACCTTC
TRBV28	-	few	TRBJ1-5	CASRPGSQPQHF	TGTGCCAGCAGACCAGGGAGTCAGCCCCAGCATTTT
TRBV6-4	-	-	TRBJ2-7	CASTTAPRLSSYEQYF	TGTGCCAGCACCACCGCCCCCAGACTCAGTTCCTACGAGCAGTACTTC
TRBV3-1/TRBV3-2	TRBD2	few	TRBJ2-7	CASSQGLAGGNEQYF	TGTGCCAGCAGCCAAGGACTAGCGGGAGGCAACGAGCAGTACTTC
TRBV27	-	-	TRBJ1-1	CASSPTPQGIGEAFF	TGTGCCAGCAGTCCGACTCCCCAGGGGATCGGTGAAGCTTTCTTT